These 8 T cell receptor beta chains were all obtained from the same sample, sequenced in a study of blood T cell repertoires in COVID-19. TCRdb's table, derived via immunoSEQ multiplex PCR, lists solely in-frame clones and lacks some. The sample contains 40,000 to 50,000 clones, 85% to 90% of which appear only once. The sequenced sample was peripheral blood. All receptors derive from a human donor in a cohort sampled during active COVID-19.

J is TRBJ1-1 and V is TRBV18, with 7 bases aligning to TRBD1. V trimming: 4 bases; J trimming: 0 bases; junction bases outside the gene matches: 8. The CDR3 extends over 16 amino acids. In germline, CDR1 is KGHSH, CDR2 LQKENI. The chain's CDR3 is CASSRSDRAMNTEAFF. CDR3 in DNA: TGTGCCAGCTCACGAAGCGACAGGGCTATGAACACTGAAGCTTTCTTT.

Only one count was recorded for this clone. The gene calls are TRBV28 and TRBJ2-7; 12 bases are a match to TRBD2. Germline V gene lookup returns CDR1 MDHEN and CDR2 SYDVKM. This CDR3 has 15 amino acids. V dropped 7 bases and J dropped 5; count of bases not matched to a gene: 9. This CDR3 reads CASNRLAGVTNEQYF. Written as DNA, the CDR3 is TGTGCCAGCAACCGACTAGCGGGAGTGACTAACGAGCAGTACTTC.

V is TRBV6-5 and J is TRBJ2-3; D gene uncertain. Per the germline V gene, CDR1 is MNHEY and CDR2 is SVGAGI. The CDR3 totals 13 residues. The V end lost 6 bases, the J end lost 6 bases, and 13 bases lay between the germline ends. This CDR3 reads CASRSLAGDTQYF. The CDR3 nucleotides are TGTGCCAGCAGGTCCCTCGCAGGTGATACGCAGTATTTT.

The V and J genes are TRBV5-1 and TRBJ1-1, with 8 positions matching TRBD1. The CDR3 covers 15 residues. V was clipped by 3 bases and J by 1 base; unmatched bases: 5. CDR1 and CDR2 from the germline V gene are SGHRS and YFSETQ. The CDR3 sequence is CASSSGQGRNTEAFF. The CDR3 DNA reads TGCGCCAGCAGCTCTGGACAGGGACGGAACACTGAAGCTTTCTTT.

V and J are TRBV28 and TRBJ1-5; unclear D gene. This CDR3 comprises 16 residues. V was cut by 4 bases and J by 2 bases, with 15 bases left in between. Per the germline V gene, CDR1 is MDHEN and CDR2 is SYDVKM. The DNA of the CDR3 is TGTGCCAGCAGTTCCCATCAGGCGTCGGGCAATCAGCCCCAGCATTTT. This gives the protein CASSSHQASGNQPQHF.

The CDR3 here is CASSSGQGGSGNTIYF. The CDR3 DNA follows: TGTGCCAGCAGTTCCGGACAGGGGGGTTCTGGAAACACCATATATTTT. The chain recombines TRBV7-2 with TRBJ1-3; 10 bases match TRBD1. Germline CDR1 and CDR2: SGHTA and FQGNSA. The CDR3 totals 16 residues. Trimming took 6 bases from V and 1 from J; bases not matched to a gene: 6.

J is TRBJ2-7 and V is TRBV7-9, with TRBD1 matching 8 bases. This CDR3 has 15 amino acids. Germline trimming cut 1 base from V and 3 bases from J; bases unmatched to any gene: 5. Germline-derived CDR1 and CDR2 are SEHNR and FQNEAQ (reference sequence). The CDR3 region is CASSLGTGSGYEQYF. The DNA for the CDR3 is TGTGCCAGCAGCTTAGGGACAGGGAGCGGCTACGAGCAGTACTTC.

This clone was detected only once. The CDR3 coding sequence is TGTGCCAGCAGCCCCACCCCCGAGGGTCAACAAGAGACCCAGTACTTC. This sequence encodes CASSPTPEGQQETQYF. J is TRBJ2-5 and V is TRBV9; maybe TRBD2 (5 bases). This CDR3 has 16 amino acids. Germline loops: CDR1 SGDLS, CDR2 YYNGEE. The V end lost 4 bases, the J end lost 2 bases, and 18 bases lay between the germline ends.